This TCR beta chain was retrieved from a study of shared clonotypes between healthy human individuals. Study information: In total, the donors were a couple of women and a few men aged 18 to 49.

Profiled with immunoSEQ multiplex PCR; TCRdb holds only in-frame clones, not every one. The sample lists some 1,100,000 clones, 75% to 80% seen once, with 0.5% to 0.6% in the top ten. The sample comprised memory CD4+ T cells from PBMCs. Subset specified: CD45RA-negative fraction. The sequence was obtained from a man younger than 30 in good health. Some clones in this sample may be carry-over from other donors' samples.

In DNA form, the CDR3 reads TGTGCCAGCAGTTTTGGCAGGGGGTTCCCCGGGGAGCTGTTTTTT. Translating gives CASSFGRGFPGELFF. V gene TRBV28 combines with J gene TRBJ2-2, with 7 nucleotides matching TRBD1. Germline values: CDR1 MDHEN, CDR2 SYDVKM. V lost 3 bases to trimming and J lost 6 bases; unmatched junction nucleotides: 7. The CDR3 is 15 residues long. Variable domain in full (rest from reference TRBV28 and TRBJ2-2): DVKVTQSSRYLVKRTGEKVFLECVQDMDHENMFWYRQDPGLGLRLIYFSYDVKMKEKGDIPEGYSVSREKKERFSLILESASTNQTSMYLCASSFGRGFPGELFFGEGSRLTVL.